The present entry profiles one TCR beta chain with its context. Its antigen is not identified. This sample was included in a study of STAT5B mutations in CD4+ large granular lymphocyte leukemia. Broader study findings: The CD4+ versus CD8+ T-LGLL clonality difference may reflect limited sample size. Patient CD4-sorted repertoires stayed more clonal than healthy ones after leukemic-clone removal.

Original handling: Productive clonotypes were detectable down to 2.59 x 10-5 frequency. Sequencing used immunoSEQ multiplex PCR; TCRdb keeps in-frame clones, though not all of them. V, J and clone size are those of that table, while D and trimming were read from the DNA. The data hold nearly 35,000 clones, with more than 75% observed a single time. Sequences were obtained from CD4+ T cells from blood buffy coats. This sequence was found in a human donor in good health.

The CDR3 DNA follows: TGTGCCAGCAGCCAGACTAGTTACGAGCAGTACTTC. Its protein product is CASSQTSYEQYF. This chain joins TRBV11-2 and TRBJ2-7; D might be TRBD2 (6 bases). Trimming cost V 5 bases and J 4 bases, with 9 bases left between them. This CDR3 comprises 12 residues. CDR1 and CDR2 from the germline V gene are SGHAT and FQNNGV.